This record looks at one TCR beta chain sequence and its context. Its antigen remains unidentified. No much larger clonotype is one base removed from it; base qualities were not supplied. In total, around 600 healthy bone marrow donors made up the cohort. Cohort members were all nominally healthy when sampled, although unrecorded immune exposures were likely present. The donor was CMV seronegative and was included in the group of about 350 seronegative cohort members. A peripheral blood sample was provided by each donor, and peripheral blood mononuclear cells were used for TCR beta sequencing. Genomic DNA extraction from the blood cell samples was performed with the Qiagen DNeasy Blood Extraction Kit. This entry belongs to a study of cytomegalovirus exposure and HLA in healthy donors (dated by TCRdb to the late 2010s). Notes on the research overall: An earlier analysis of approximately 640 of the donors reported about 290 Gb of sequence data and 117 million unique TCR beta sequences from roughly 200 million T cells. Several DR-DQ haplotypes were handled as single units for association and clustering because linkage in the cohort was strong. Among some 400 genotyped donors of the cohort, an average of around 220,000 unique TCR beta nucleotide sequences was sequenced per donor, of which 15% to 20% were non-productive. The later analysis used no new phenotypic data to find candidate immune exposures, relying instead on TCR beta sequences and their occurrence across donors. All discovery cohort repertoires had been generated using a single sequencing platform. A later analysis re-analyzed previously published TCR beta repertoires from 666 donors and added high-resolution HLA genotyping to study TCR occurrence patterns. The T cell repertoires of some 700 subjects were profiled by immunosequencing and related to cytomegalovirus serostatus. Approximately 300 gigabases of sequencing data and 70 million to 100 million unique TCR sequences were included in an early release covering 550 to 650 HLA-typed donors. The study aimed to test whether signatures of past pathogen exposure could be identified by cataloging public T cell receptors. Among the roughly 390 genotyped donors, approximately 77% belonged to the genetic ancestry cluster associated with self-reported Caucasian donors. High-throughput TCR immunosequencing, statistical association of individual TCRs with disease status, and machine learning were combined to predict cytomegalovirus infection status. Donor age, sex, ethnicity and CMV serostatus were compiled together with the repertoire data. Genome-wide SNP genotypes for about 65% of the 666 donors were used in a later genetic analysis, which treated that subset as a discovery cohort. Class I and class II HLA loci were covered by the typing at four-digit resolution. Typing coverage varied by locus: about 629-630 donors for A, B, C, DRB1 and DQB1; roughly 520 for DQA1; about 570 for DPA1; roughly 470 for DPB1. Besides the first cohort of approximately 710 subjects, a separate validation cohort made up of 120 different subjects was used. An earlier analysis of 500 to 750 of the donors applied high-throughput TCR beta sequencing to assess whether each TCR beta V gene segment acted as functional or pseudogenic.

Sequences LGHNA (CDR1) and YSLEER (CDR2) are obtained from the germline V gene. The CDR3 runs 13 residues from the cysteine to the phenylalanine. CDR3 DNA only is kept here, 39 bases in frame from base 1. Trimming removed 0 bases from V and 8 bases from J, leaving 10 bases between the germline ends. The paper as a whole reports these results and caveats: Compared with equally common non-associated chains, HLA-associated TCR beta chains in a later analysis were more clonally expanded and had lower generation probabilities. V-gene and J-gene trimming of TCR beta chains was associated with a missense DCLRE1C variant in a later genetic analysis, and the association was replicated in an independent cohort. Most TCR sequences were seen in very few donors, while some public TCRs were found in many individuals. Assigning TCR associations to individual alleles was difficult when HLA alleles, especially DR and DQ, strongly co-occurred. A later genetic analysis reported fewer N-insertions in productive TCRs among donors in an Asian-associated ancestry cluster than the approximately 700-donor mean. In vitro tests confirmed that a few of the cytomegalovirus-associated TCR beta chains recognize cytomegalovirus antigens. A cluster of highly shared sequence variants was judged likely to be a technical artifact of the sequencing pipeline. According to a later analysis, most CMV-associated TCR beta chains appeared to be HLA-restricted, and the HLA associations seemed to be driven largely by CMV exposure. The study listed 164 TCR beta chains as associated with cytomegalovirus. A later analysis associated about 17,000 TCR beta sequences with specific HLA alleles at a false discovery rate of 0.05. The only immune exposure information available for the cohort was CMV serostatus. Correlated functional status among segregating V segments might reflect linkage disequilibrium, but an unknown experimental factor could not be ruled out. The earlier analysis of approximately 590 of the donors excluded some 15 rarely observed V segments, including chromosome 9 orphons, because counts were too low. In this cohort, only TCR beta chains were sequenced, and detectable features were limited by the absence of alpha or paired-chain data. It was suggested by the authors that the approach could potentially be generalized to other disease states and immunological phenotypes. The classifier was reported to diagnose cytomegalovirus status with high specificity and sensitivity in both the original and validation cohorts. A further reported finding was that TCR beta sequences accurately predicted the HLA-A and HLA-B alleles for most subjects in the first cohort. Because the 87-base-pair reads could not distinguish some IMGT-functional V segments, including TRBV6-2 and TRBV6-3, those segments were excluded. Roughly uniform sequencing depth across donors was assumed in presence/absence analyses, although this assumption may not hold. Because some donors lacked HLA typing at each locus, the association tests relied only on the typed subset. Broadly in line with IMGT annotations, most TCR beta V segments showed up in productive rearrangements about 87% or about 30% of the time in an earlier analysis of several hundred of the donors. A later analysis reported that several top co-occurrence clusters appeared linked to parvovirus B19, influenza, CMV and Epstein-Barr virus. According to a later analysis, TCR association rates differed among HLA loci, with DRB1 alleles showing the most associated TCRs and HLA-C alleles showing the fewest.

The library was prepared using the immunoSEQ multiplex PCR assay. For the multiplex PCR, a mixture combining 60 forward primers for TCR Vbeta segments and 13 reverse primers for TCR Jbeta segments was used. The CDR3 region of rearranged TCR beta genes was amplified from genomic DNA with a multiplex PCR assay. The amplified TCR beta libraries were sequenced on the Illumina HiSeq System as 87-base-pair reads. The paper's data handling went like this. A later analysis counted about 82 million unique TCR beta chains across the 700 or so repertoires, and about 10 million of these chains were shared by at least two donors. To remove PCR and sequencing errors, raw reads were error-corrected and collapsed into unique sequences using a nearest-neighbor algorithm that merged closely related sequences. To assign V, D and J gene segments, CDR3 sequences were aligned to IMGT reference sequences. For a sequence to be retained, a match of at least six nucleotides was required to both a V gene segment and a J gene segment. A rearrangement was called productive if the CDR3 had no stop codons and remained in frame with V and J, and every other rearrangement was called non-productive. Following IMGT convention, CDR3 was defined as the stretch from the second conserved V-encoded cysteine to the conserved J-encoded phenylalanine. In an earlier analysis of 500 to 650 of the donors, sequences lacking an unambiguous match to a single V gene segment were excluded. An earlier analysis of several hundred of the donors classified V segments as functional when productive rearrangements were above 56.7% and as segregating when the standard deviation between donors was above 5%. To diagnose cytomegalovirus status from the catalog of TCR beta chain sequences, a statistical classification framework was built. In a later analysis, TCR nucleotide sequences were compared against IMGT/GENE-DB human TR gene sequences so that V and J genes could be assigned. In a later analysis, CDR3 sequences and most-parsimonious VDJ recombination scenarios were assigned using the TCRdist pipeline. In a later analysis, each TCR beta chain was defined by its CDR3 amino acid sequence together with its V-gene family, and reads lacking a unique V-gene family were excluded. A later analysis removed 450 to 600 highly shared, low-generation-probability nucleotide sequences to deal with suspected cross-contamination and a sequencing artifact. In a later analysis, a clonal expansion index was calculated for each public chain from normalized within-repertoire ranks of inferred template counts. In a later analysis, generation probabilities were computed with a VDJ recombination model fitted to out-of-frame rearrangements, and the resulting probabilities were checked against IGoR. A later analysis scored TCR-TCR, TCR-HLA and TCR-CMV co-occurrence with hypergeometric tests, applying a repertoire-size bias correction to TCR pairs. False discovery rates were estimated in a later analysis by permuting HLA or CMV assignments 20 times. In a later analysis, co-occurring TCRs were grouped with DBSCAN, and TCRdist sequence similarity was added when clustering was performed within HLA-allele-positive subsets. For co-occurrence clustering, repertoires with fewer than 30,000 or more than 120,000 public chains were excluded, along with five or six repertoires with anomalous nucleotide sharing. Imported from immuneACCESS, the table was reduced by TCRdb to in-frame sequences with V and J called. These copies leave out some clones; in studies compared against another copy, an unresolved V gene accounts for under half, and the cause of the remainder is not known. The V and J calls and the clone size are those of that table, but D and trimming were determined from the DNA. This sample is represented by 200,000 or so clones; about 84% of them were singletons. Around 4% of the sample is taken by the ten largest.

Material: PBMCs. This chain joins TRBV4-3 to TRBJ1-2; the D gene lacks a confident call. This sequence originates from a man in his forties or fifties in good health and CMV-seronegative. The nucleotide sequence reads as follows: TGCGCCAGCAGCCAAGAAGGGAGAAACGGCTACACCTTC. This translates into CASSQEGRNGYTF.